This TCR beta chain was profiled in a study of blood T cells in healthy people across ages. Points from the study as a whole: Possibly, changes in expanded clonotypes were confounded because donor CMV status was unknown. Aged donors had fewer naive CD4+ cells and lower diversity than long-lived donors. A strong correlation between TCR beta diversity and naive T cell percentage was seen. Diversity estimates drawn from one million T cells were deemed underestimates.

Worth noting for this clonotype: The antigen remains unidentified.

This CDR3 contains 14 residues. The V and J ends lost 1 base and 10 bases respectively, with 17 bases between them. Germline lookup yields CDR1 SGHNT and CDR2 YYREEE (reference sequence). A sample-barcoded 5' primer and a J-beta primer mix were used in a second PCR of roughly 7 to 11 cycles. Each CDR3 protein is one row after TCRdb ran MiXCR on the 5' RACE reads. The data contain 1.5 million to 2 million distinct CDR3 sequences, roughly 49% of them singletons. The gene calls are TRBV5-4 and TRBJ1-2; D is unresolved. The sequence derives from a woman between 40 and 50 years old in good health. Sequenced input: blood. The CDR3 sequence: CASSLLLQESPYTF. In DNA, the CDR3 is TGTGCCAGCAGCTTGTTGTTGCAGGAGTCCCCCTACACCTTC.